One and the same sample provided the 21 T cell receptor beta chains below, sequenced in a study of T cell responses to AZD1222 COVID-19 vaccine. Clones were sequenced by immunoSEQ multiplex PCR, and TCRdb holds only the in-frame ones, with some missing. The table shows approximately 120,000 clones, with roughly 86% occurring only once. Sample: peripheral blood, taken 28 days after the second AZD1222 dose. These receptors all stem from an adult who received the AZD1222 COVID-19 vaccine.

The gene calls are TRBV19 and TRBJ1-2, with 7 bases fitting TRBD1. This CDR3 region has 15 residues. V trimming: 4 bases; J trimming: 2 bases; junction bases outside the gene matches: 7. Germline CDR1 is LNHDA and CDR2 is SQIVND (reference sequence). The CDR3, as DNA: TGTGCCAGTAGTAGAGGGGACAGCGGAAACTATGGCTACACCTTC. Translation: CASSRGDSGNYGYTF. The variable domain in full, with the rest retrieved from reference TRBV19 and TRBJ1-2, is DGGITQSPKYLFRKEGQNVTLSCEQNLNHDAMYWYRQDPGQGLRLIYYSQIVNDFQKGDIAEGYSVSREKKESFPLTVTSAQKNPTAFYLCASSRGDSGNYGYTFGSGTRLTVV.

The CDR3 reads CASSRGDRGRNKRSQHF. In nucleotides, the CDR3 is TGTGCCAGCAGCAGAGGGGACAGGGGGCGAAATAAGAGGTCCCAGCATTTT. The rearrangement joins TRBV21-1 to TRBJ1-5; the listed D gene, TRBD1, was not tested against the DNA. TRBV21-1 is a recognized pseudogene. This CDR3 contains 17 residues.

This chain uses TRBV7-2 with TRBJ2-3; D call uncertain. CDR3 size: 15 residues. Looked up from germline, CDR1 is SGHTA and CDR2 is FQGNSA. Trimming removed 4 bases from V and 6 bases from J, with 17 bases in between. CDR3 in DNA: TGTGCCAGCAGCTCGGGCTTGATGAAAGCCGATACGCAGTATTTT. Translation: CASSSGLMKADTQYF. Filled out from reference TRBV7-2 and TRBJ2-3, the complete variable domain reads GAGVSQSPSNKVTEKGKDVELRCDPISGHTALYWYRQSLGQGLEFLIYFQGNSAPDKSGLPSDRFSAERTGGSVSTLTIQRTQQEDSAVYLCASSSGLMKADTQYFGPGTRLTVL.

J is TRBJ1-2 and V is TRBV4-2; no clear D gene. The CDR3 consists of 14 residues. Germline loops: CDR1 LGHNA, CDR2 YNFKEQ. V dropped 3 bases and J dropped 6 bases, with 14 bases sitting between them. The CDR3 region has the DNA TGTGCCAGCAGCCATGGGAGGGTTGCGAATGGCTACACCTTC. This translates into CASSHGRVANGYTF.

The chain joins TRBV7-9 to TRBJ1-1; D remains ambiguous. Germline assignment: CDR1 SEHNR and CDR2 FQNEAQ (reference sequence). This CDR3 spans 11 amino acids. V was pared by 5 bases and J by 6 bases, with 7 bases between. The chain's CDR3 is CASSPTPEAFF. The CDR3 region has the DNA TGTGCCAGCAGCCCCACACCTGAAGCTTTCTTT.

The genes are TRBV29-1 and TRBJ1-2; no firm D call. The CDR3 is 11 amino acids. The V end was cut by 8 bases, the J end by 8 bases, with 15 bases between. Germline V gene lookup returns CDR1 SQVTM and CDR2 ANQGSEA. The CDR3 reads CSTTEGGGYTF. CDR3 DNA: TGCAGCACGACTGAGGGCGGCGGCTACACCTTC.

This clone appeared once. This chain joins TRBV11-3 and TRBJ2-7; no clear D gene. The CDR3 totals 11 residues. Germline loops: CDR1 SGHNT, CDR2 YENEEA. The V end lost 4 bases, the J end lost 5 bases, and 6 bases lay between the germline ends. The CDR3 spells CASSSGDEQYF. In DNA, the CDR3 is TGTGCCAGCAGCTCCGGCGACGAGCAGTACTTC.

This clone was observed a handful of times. The CDR3 reads CASSLERTEQFF. The CDR3 DNA reads TGTGCCAGCAGTTTAGAGAGAACTGAGCAGTTCTTC. The rearrangement links TRBV12-3 or TRBV12-4 to TRBJ2-1; D not resolved. V dropped 1 base and J dropped 9 bases, with 7 bases sitting between them. CDR3 length equals 12 residues.

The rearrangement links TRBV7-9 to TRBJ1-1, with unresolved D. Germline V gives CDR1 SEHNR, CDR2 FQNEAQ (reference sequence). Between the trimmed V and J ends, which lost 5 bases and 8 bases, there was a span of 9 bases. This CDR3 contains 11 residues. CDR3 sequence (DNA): TGTGCCAGCAGCCCCATGTGGGAAGCTTTCTTT. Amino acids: CASSPMWEAFF.

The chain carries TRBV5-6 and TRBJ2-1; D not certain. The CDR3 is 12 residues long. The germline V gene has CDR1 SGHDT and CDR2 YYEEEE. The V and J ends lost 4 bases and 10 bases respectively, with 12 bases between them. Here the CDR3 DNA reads TGTGCCAGCAGCCCCCTGGACCGGGAGCAGTTCTTC. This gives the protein CASSPLDREQFF.

CDR3 nucleotide sequence: TGTGCCAGCAGCCAAGACGACGGGGACAGGCCCCAGCATTTT. As protein: CASSQDDGDRPQHF. The chain has TRBV4-2 and TRBJ1-5; 7 nucleotides match TRBD1. Germline CDR1 reads LGHNA; CDR2 reads YNFKEQ. V lost 0 bases, J lost 9 bases, and 5 bases stayed unmatched. The CDR3 has 14 residues.

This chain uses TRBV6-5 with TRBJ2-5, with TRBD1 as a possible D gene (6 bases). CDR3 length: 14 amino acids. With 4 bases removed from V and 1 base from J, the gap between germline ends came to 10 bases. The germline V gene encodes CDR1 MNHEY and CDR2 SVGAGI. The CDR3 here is CASSFGQTQETQYF. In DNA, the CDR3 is TGTGCCAGCAGTTTTGGACAGACCCAAGAGACCCAGTACTTC.

For the CDR3, the DNA is TGCGCCAGCAGCGGCGGACTAGCGGGAGTTGGCGACGAGCAGTACTTC. Translation: CASSGGLAGVGDEQYF. V gene TRBV10-2 combines with J gene TRBJ2-7, with 13 bases matching TRBD2. The germline CDR1 and CDR2 sequences are WSHSY and SAAADI. This CDR3 comprises 16 residues. After removal of 6 bases from V and 5 bases from J, the junction contained 10 bases not matched to a gene.

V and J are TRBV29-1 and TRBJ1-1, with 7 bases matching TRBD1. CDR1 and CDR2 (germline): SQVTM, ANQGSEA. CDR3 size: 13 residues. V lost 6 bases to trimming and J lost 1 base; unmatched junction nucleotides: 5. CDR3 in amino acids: CSVGRQGNTEAFF. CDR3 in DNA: TGCAGCGTGGGTAGACAGGGGAACACTGAAGCTTTCTTT.

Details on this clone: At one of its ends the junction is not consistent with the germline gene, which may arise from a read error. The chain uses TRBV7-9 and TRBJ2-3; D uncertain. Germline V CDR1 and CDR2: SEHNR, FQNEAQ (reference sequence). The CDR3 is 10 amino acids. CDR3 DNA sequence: TGCGCCAGGAGCACAGATACGCAGTATTTT. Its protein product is CARSTDTQYF. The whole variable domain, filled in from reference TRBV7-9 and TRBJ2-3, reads DTGVSQNPRHKITKRGQNVTFRCDPISEHNRLYWYRQTLGQGPEFLTYFQNEAQLEKSRLLSDRFSAERPKGSFSTLEIQRTEQGDSAMYLCARSTDTQYFGPGTRLTVL.

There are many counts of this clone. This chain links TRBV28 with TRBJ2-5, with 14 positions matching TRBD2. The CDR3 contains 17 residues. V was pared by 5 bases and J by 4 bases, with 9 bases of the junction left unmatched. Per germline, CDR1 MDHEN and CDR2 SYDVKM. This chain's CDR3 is CASSRRLAGGPRETQYF. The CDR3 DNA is TGTGCCAGCAGTCGGCGACTAGCGGGAGGGCCAAGAGAGACCCAGTACTTC.

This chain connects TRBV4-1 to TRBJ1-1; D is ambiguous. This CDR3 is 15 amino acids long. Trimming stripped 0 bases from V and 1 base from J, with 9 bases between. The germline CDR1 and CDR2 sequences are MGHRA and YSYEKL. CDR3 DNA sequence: TGCGCCAGCAGCCAAGAACTCACCCCGAACACTGAAGCTTTCTTT. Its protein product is CASSQELTPNTEAFF.

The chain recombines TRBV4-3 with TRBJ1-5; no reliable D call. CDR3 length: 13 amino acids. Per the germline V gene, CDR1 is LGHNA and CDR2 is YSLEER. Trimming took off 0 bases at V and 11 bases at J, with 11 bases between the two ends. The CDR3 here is CASSQERGNTQHF. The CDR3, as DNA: TGCGCCAGCAGCCAAGAGCGGGGAAATACCCAGCATTTT.

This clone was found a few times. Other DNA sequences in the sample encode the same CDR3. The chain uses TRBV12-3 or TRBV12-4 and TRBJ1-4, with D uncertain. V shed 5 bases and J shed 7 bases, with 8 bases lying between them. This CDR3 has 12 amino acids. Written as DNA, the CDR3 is TGTGCCAGCAGTCCAGACCGTGAAAAACTGTTTTTT. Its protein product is CASSPDREKLFF.

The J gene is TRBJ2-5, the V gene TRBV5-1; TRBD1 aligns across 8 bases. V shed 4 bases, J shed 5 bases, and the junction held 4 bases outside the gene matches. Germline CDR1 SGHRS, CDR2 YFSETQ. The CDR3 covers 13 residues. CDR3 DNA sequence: TGCGCCAGCAGCAATACAGGGGGGGAGACCCAGTACTTC. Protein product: CASSNTGGETQYF.

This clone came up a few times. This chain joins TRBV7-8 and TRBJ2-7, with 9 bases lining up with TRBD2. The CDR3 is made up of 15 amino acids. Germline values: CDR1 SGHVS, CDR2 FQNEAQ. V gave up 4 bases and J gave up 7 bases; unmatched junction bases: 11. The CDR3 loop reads CASSYTGGLAGEQYF. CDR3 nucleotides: TGTGCCAGCAGCTACACTGGGGGGCTAGCGGGAGAGCAGTACTTC.